The 20 T cell receptor beta chains below all came from one sample that was sequenced in a study of shared clonotypes between healthy human individuals. Some clones are missing from TCRdb's copy, which holds only in-frame ones; the method was immunoSEQ multiplex PCR. The sample records approximately 500,000 clones, around 74% being singletons. Sequencing used PBMCs. Every receptor here comes from a woman aged 35 to 49 in good health. Some clones in this sample may be carry-over from other donors' samples.

This clone was seen once. The chain is built from TRBV11-2 and TRBJ1-6, with 8 bases lining up with TRBD1. The germline V gene has CDR1 SGHAT and CDR2 FQNNGV. V was pared by 6 bases and J by 8 bases, with 6 bases of the junction left unmatched. This CDR3 is built from 14 residues. For the CDR3, the DNA is TGTGCCAGCAGGTGGACAGGGAAGGATTCACCCCTCCACTTT. Protein: CASRWTGKDSPLHF. The variable domain in full, with the rest retrieved from reference TRBV11-2 and TRBJ1-6, is EAGVAQSPRYKIIEKRQSVAFWCNPISGHATLYWYQQILGQGPKLLIQFQNNGVVDDSQLPKDRFSAERLKGVDSTLKIQPAKLEDSAVYLCASRWTGKDSPLHFGNGTRLTVT.

This clone has just a few counts. This CDR3 reads CASSPRETPGNTIYF. The CDR3 DNA sequence: TGTGCCAGCAGCCCCAGGGAAACCCCTGGAAACACCATATATTTT. The V and J genes are TRBV6-1 and TRBJ1-3; possibly TRBD1 for D (5 bases). Trimming pared 6 bases from V and 2 bases from J, leaving 14 bases between. This CDR3 contains 15 residues. From germline, CDR1 is MNHNS and CDR2 SASEGT.

The V and J genes are TRBV6-1 and TRBJ2-7; maybe TRBD2 (6 bases). The germline gives CDR1 MNHNS, CDR2 SASEGT. The ends were cut back, 2 bases at V and 2 bases at J, with 13 bases in the middle. This CDR3 region has 15 residues. In DNA form, the CDR3 reads TGTGCCAGCAGTGAACGGCTAGCGCAGCCCTACGAGCAGTACTTC. Protein sequence: CASSERLAQPYEQYF.

This chain connects TRBV4-3 to TRBJ1-2; D is unresolved. V was shortened by 1 base and J by 4 bases, with 10 bases between the two germline ends. Germline V gene data show CDR1 as LGHNA and CDR2 as YSLEER. The CDR3 sequence is 14 residues long. CDR3 nucleotide sequence: TGCGCCAGCAGCCAAGCACGACATCTCTATGGCTACACCTTC. It is translated as CASSQARHLYGYTF.

The genes are TRBV15 and TRBJ2-1; the match to TRBD2 covers 13 bases. The germline V gene has CDR1 LNHNV and CDR2 YYDKDF (reference sequence). The length of the CDR3 is 16 residues. With 3 bases clipped from V and 7 bases from J, the junction kept 6 bases outside the gene matches. This chain's CDR3 is CATSRGLAGSGNEQFF. CDR3 DNA sequence: TGTGCCACCAGCAGGGGACTAGCGGGGTCGGGGAATGAGCAGTTCTTC. The complete variable domain, with remaining parts taken from reference TRBV15 and TRBJ2-1, reads DAMVIQNPRYQVTQFGKPVTLSCSQTLNHNVMYWYQQKSSQAPKLLFHYYDKDFNNEADTPDNFQSRRPNTSFCFLDIRSPGLGDTAMYLCATSRGLAGSGNEQFFGPGTRLTVL.

The chain recombines TRBV7-8 with TRBJ2-1; 9 positions match TRBD2. J gave up 7 bases and V 5 bases, and 12 bases lay outside the gene matches. Looked up from germline, CDR1 is SGHVS and CDR2 is FQNEAQ. This CDR3 contains 16 residues. The CDR3 sequence: CASSPLFWTSVNEQFF. The CDR3 region has the DNA TGTGCCAGCAGCCCTCTCTTCTGGACTAGCGTTAATGAGCAGTTCTTC.

CDR3 sequence reads: CASSFLGSAITEAFF. DNA of the CDR3: TGTGCCAGCAGCTTCTTAGGCAGCGCGATCACTGAAGCTTTCTTT. The chain links TRBV9 to TRBJ1-1; D unclear. Germline V gives CDR1 SGDLS, CDR2 YYNGEE. The CDR3 contains 15 residues. Trimming pared 4 bases from V and 4 bases from J, leaving 17 bases between.

The J gene is TRBJ1-5, the V gene TRBV5-1; no reliable D call. V was clipped by 4 bases and J by 5 bases, with 10 bases between them. This CDR3 contains 13 residues. CDR1 is SGHRS and CDR2 is YFSETQ in the germline V gene. CDR3 region: CASSPYWDQPQHF. As DNA, the CDR3 is TGCGCCAGCAGCCCGTATTGGGATCAGCCCCAGCATTTT. The full variable domain, in which reference TRBV5-1 and TRBJ1-5 provide the parts outside the CDR3, is KAGVTQTPRYLIKTRGQQVTLSCSPISGHRSVSWYQQTPGQGLQFLFEYFSETQRNKGNFPGRFSGRQFSNSRSEMNVSTLELGDSALYLCASSPYWDQPQHFGDGTRLSIL.

The rearrangement links TRBV7-2 to TRBJ2-7; TRBD2 matches at 8 bases. The CDR3 is 15 amino acids. Per the germline V gene, CDR1 is SGHTA and CDR2 is FQGNSA. The ends lost 5 bases at V and 0 bases at J; junction bases unmatched: 6. The CDR3 reads CASSRTSGNSYEQYF. DNA for the CDR3: TGTGCCAGCAGCAGAACTAGCGGCAACTCCTACGAGCAGTACTTC. Full variable domain (remainder filled in from reference TRBV7-2 and TRBJ2-7): GAGVSQSPSNKVTEKGKDVELRCDPISGHTALYWYRQSLGQGLEFLIYFQGNSAPDKSGLPSDRFSAERTGGSVSTLTIQRTQQEDSAVYLCASSRTSGNSYEQYFGPGTRLTVT.

This clone occurred once. The genes are TRBV5-3 and TRBJ1-5; TRBD1 is a possible D gene (5 bases). TRBV5-3 is an ORF, and what it does is uncertain. CDR3 length equals 13 residues. V was trimmed by 4 bases and J by 4 bases, leaving 9 bases between them. CDR3 residues: CARSPGTNQPQHF. As DNA, the CDR3 is TGTGCCAGAAGCCCGGGGACTAATCAGCCCCAGCATTTT.

This chain links TRBV25-1 with TRBJ2-5, with D perhaps matching TRBD2 (5 bases). With 4 bases removed from V and 4 bases from J, the gap between germline ends came to 13 bases. The CDR3 spans 14 residues. Germline V gives CDR1 MGHDK, CDR2 SYGVNS. CDR3 sequence reads: CASSAERRGETQYF. Here the CDR3 DNA reads TGTGCCAGCAGTGCCGAGCGGAGAGGAGAGACCCAGTACTTC.

This chain links TRBV11-2 with TRBJ2-2; 10 bases are shared with TRBD1. The CDR3 contains 14 residues. Germline V lookup: CDR1 SGHAT, CDR2 FQNNGV. V lost 5 bases and J lost 4; bases outside the gene matches: 1. For the CDR3, the DNA is TGTGCCAGCAGCCGGGACAGGGGCACCGGGGAGCTGTTTTTT. It yields the protein CASSRDRGTGELFF.

The gene calls are TRBV10-3 and TRBJ2-7; TRBD2 agrees at 7 bases. The CDR3 covers 14 residues. V gave up 7 bases and J gave up 4 bases; unmatched junction bases: 10. CDR1 and CDR2 (germline): ENHRY, SYGVKD. The CDR3 DNA reads as TGTGCCATCACCCCGGGAGGAATCTCATACGAGCAGTACTTC. It is translated as CAITPGGISYEQYF.

The CDR3 DNA sequence: TGCAGCGTAGGCCGGGACGGCTACGAGCAGTACTTC. It is translated as CSVGRDGYEQYF. The rearrangement joins TRBV29-1 to TRBJ2-7, with D perhaps assigned TRBD1 or TRBD2 (5 bases each). V was trimmed by 6 bases and J by 3 bases, leaving 12 bases between them. CDR1 is SQVTM, CDR2 ANQGSEA, per germline. The CDR3 extends over 12 amino acids.

This clone occurred once. The chain uses TRBV7-6 and TRBJ2-3, with D perhaps assigned TRBD1 or TRBD2 (6 bases each). This CDR3 region has 15 residues. V lost 1 base, J lost 6 bases, and 14 bases lay in between. Germline V gene sequence: CDR1 SGHVS, CDR2 FNYEAQ. The CDR3 sequence: CASSLEGGIWDTQYF. CDR3 sequence (DNA): TGTGCCAGCAGCTTAGAGGGGGGAATCTGGGATACGCAGTATTTT.

For this clone: A much larger clone lies a single base off, so this may be a read error. This sample includes further DNA sequences coding for the same CDR3. The chain employs TRBV7-9 and TRBJ1-2; D not certain. V was clipped by 5 bases and J by 2 bases, with 9 bases between them. Germline loops: CDR1 SEHNR, CDR2 FQNEAQ (reference sequence). The CDR3 consists of 13 residues. The CDR3 loop is CASSRDTNYGYTF. CDR3 DNA: TGTGCCAGCAGCCGAGACACCAACTATGGCTACACCTTC.

CDR3 sequence reads: CASRKRQGSSYEQYF. Here the CDR3 DNA reads TGTGCCAGCAGGAAGAGACAGGGGAGCTCCTACGAGCAGTACTTC. This chain connects TRBV14 to TRBJ2-7, with 8 bases lining up with TRBD1. Germline assignment: CDR1 SGHDN and CDR2 FVKESK. The CDR3 sequence is 15 residues long. The V segment lost 6 bases and the J segment 0 bases; nucleotides outside the gene matches: 7. The full variable domain, with the rest looked up from reference TRBV14 and TRBJ2-7, is EAGVTQFPSHSVIEKGQTVTLRCDPISGHDNLYWYRRVMGKEIKFLLHFVKESKQDESGMPNNRFLAERTGGTYSTLKVQPAELEDSGVYFCASRKRQGSSYEQYFGPGTRLTVT.

The chain combines TRBV11-2 with TRBJ2-3, with TRBD1 as a possible D gene (5 bases). The CDR3 loop spans 14 amino acids. The V end was cut by 1 base, the J end by 4 bases, with 9 bases between. Germline V gene lookup returns CDR1 SGHAT and CDR2 FQNNGV. The CDR3 reads CASSLGVGADTQYF. In nucleotides, the CDR3 is TGTGCCAGCAGCTTAGGAGTAGGGGCAGATACGCAGTATTTT.

The J gene is TRBJ2-5, the V gene TRBV28; D possibly matches TRBD1 or TRBD2 (5 bases each). The CDR3 consists of 14 residues. Trimming removed 2 bases at V and 7 bases at J, with 14 bases between. CDR1 MDHEN and CDR2 SYDVKM come from the germline V gene. CDR3 loop: CASSLEGEGRTQYF. CDR3 nucleotides: TGTGCCAGCAGTTTAGAAGGTGAGGGGAGGACCCAGTACTTC.

This clone was counted many times. The chain carries TRBV9 and TRBJ1-5; the D is unclear. CDR3 length equals 15 residues. The ends were cut back, 6 bases at V and 4 bases at J, with 17 bases in the middle. Germline V gives CDR1 SGDLS, CDR2 YYNGEE. The CDR3 loop is CASNKFGQPNQPQHF. The CDR3 bases are TGTGCCAGCAATAAATTCGGGCAGCCTAATCAGCCCCAGCATTTT.